The 5 T cell receptor beta chains listed next were all sequenced from one sample in a study of T cell responses to AZD1222 COVID-19 vaccine. The table came from immunoSEQ multiplex PCR; TCRdb's copy has only in-frame clones and leaves some out. This table holds some 99,000 clones, roughly 86% found once. The source was peripheral blood, collected on day 0 of MenACWY control vaccination. These receptors all stem from an adult in good health.

The chain uses TRBV6-4 and TRBJ2-3; D tentatively fits TRBD1 or TRBD2 (5 bases each). V dropped 6 bases and J dropped 2 bases, with 12 bases sitting between them. The CDR3 is made up of 14 amino acids. Germline V lookup: CDR1 MRHNA, CDR2 SNTAGT. The CDR3 coding sequence is TGTGCCAGCAGAGAGGGGTCACCCACAGATACGCAGTATTTT. The encoded protein is CASREGSPTDTQYF.

This sequence joins TRBV5-1 and TRBJ1-6; TRBD1 aligns across 8 bases. CDR1 and CDR2 from the germline V gene are SGHRS and YFSETQ. The CDR3 spans 15 residues. V was clipped by 4 bases and J by 10 bases; unmatched bases: 10. The DNA of the CDR3 is TGCGCCAGCAGCACCGGACAGGGTTCGGGATCACCCCTCCACTTT. It specifies CASSTGQGSGSPLHF.

The chain recombines TRBV28 with TRBJ2-2; either TRBD1 or TRBD2 may supply D (5 bases each). Germline CDR1 reads MDHEN; CDR2 reads SYDVKM. Trimming took 8 bases from V and 4 from J, leaving 14 bases between them. CDR3 length: 14 amino acids. CDR3 loop: CASGSGGSTGELFF. Here the CDR3 DNA reads TGTGCCAGCGGGTCTGGGGGATCCACCGGGGAGCTGTTTTTT.

The chain carries TRBV3-1 (or the pseudogene TRBV3-2) and TRBJ2-7, with TRBD1 identical over 7 bases. Germline V gene data show CDR1 as LGHDT and CDR2 as YNNKEL (reference sequence). The J segment lost 3 bases and the V segment lost 0 bases, leaving 11 bases of the junction unmatched. CDR3 length equals 17 residues. CDR3 DNA: TGTGCCAGCAGCCAAGATCAAGGGACAGCTGGACTCTACGAGCAGTACTTC. Protein sequence: CASSQDQGTAGLYEQYF.

The J gene is TRBJ2-7, the V gene TRBV28, with TRBD1 as a possible D gene (6 bases). This CDR3 comprises 14 residues. Germline assignment: CDR1 MDHEN and CDR2 SYDVKM. V was clipped by 2 bases and J by 2 bases, with 10 bases between them. The CDR3 DNA follows: TGTGCCAGCAGTTTACCACAGGGTGCCTACGAGCAGTACTTC. This translates into CASSLPQGAYEQYF. Together with reference TRBV28 and TRBJ2-7, the CDR3 gives the full variable domain: DVKVTQSSRYLVKRTGEKVFLECVQDMDHENMFWYRQDPGLGLRLIYFSYDVKMKEKGDIPEGYSVSREKKERFSLILESASTNQTSMYLCASSLPQGAYEQYFGPGTRLTVT.